This entry lists 6 T cell receptor beta chains sequenced from one sample in a study of blood T cell repertoires in COVID-19. The data were produced by immunoSEQ multiplex PCR, yet TCRdb's version contains in-frame clones alone and is incomplete. The sample lists 340,000 or so clones, roughly 84% occurring once. Material: peripheral blood. Receptors originate from a man between 50 and 59 years old with active or convalescent COVID-19.

The chain links TRBV7-9 to TRBJ2-2; D possibly corresponds to TRBD2 (5 bases). Per germline, CDR1 SEHNR and CDR2 FQNEAQ (reference sequence). V was trimmed by 6 bases and J by 4 bases, leaving 18 bases between them. The CDR3 totals 16 residues. The CDR3 bases are TGTGCCAGCAGTGGAGCCCGCCGGGATGGCACCGGGGAGCTGTTTTTT. This translates into CASSGARRDGTGELFF.

The chain joins TRBV25-1 to TRBJ2-7, with 7 nucleotides matching TRBD1. The V and J ends lost 4 bases and 0 bases, in that order; junction bases with no gene match: 6. Germline CDR1 MGHDK, CDR2 SYGVNS. The CDR3 loop spans 15 amino acids. CDR3 DNA sequence: TGTGCCAGCAGTGCGGCAGACAGGGCCTCCTACGAGCAGTACTTC. Residues: CASSAADRASYEQYF.

The rearrangement joins TRBV2 to TRBJ2-2; 8 bases agree with TRBD1. The germline gives CDR1 SNHLY, CDR2 FYNNEI. V shed 5 bases and J 1 base; nucleotides not matched to a gene: 6. This CDR3 contains 16 residues. The CDR3 is CASSPQGAGNTGELFF. CDR3 coding DNA: TGTGCCAGCAGTCCTCAGGGGGCTGGGAACACCGGGGAGCTGTTTTTT.

This rearrangement joins TRBV19 to TRBJ1-2; 8 nucleotides line up with TRBD1. The V gene end was trimmed by 7 bases and the J gene end by 8 bases; junction bases not matched to a gene: 15. The CDR3 length is 15 residues. Looked up from germline, CDR1 is LNHDA and CDR2 is SQIVND (reference sequence). CDR3 region: CASTGGQGRGRGYTF. In DNA, the CDR3 is TGTGCCAGTACCGGAGGACAGGGACGAGGTCGCGGCTACACCTTC.

This chain uses TRBV18 with TRBJ2-7; maybe TRBD2 (7 bases). The CDR3 contains 16 residues. The germline V gene has CDR1 KGHSH and CDR2 LQKENI. V was pared by 1 base and J by 3 bases, with 16 bases between. The chain's CDR3 is CASSPQSGGLNYEQYF. The CDR3 nucleotides are TGTGCCAGCTCACCACAGTCGGGGGGCCTCAACTACGAGCAGTACTTC.

The genes are TRBV7-3 and TRBJ2-2; the D gene is possibly TRBD1 (6 bases). Trimming shortened V by 8 bases and J by 7 bases, and 11 bases separated the two germline ends. CDR3 length: 12 amino acids. Germline CDR1 reads SGHTA; CDR2 reads FQGTGA. This chain's CDR3 is CASQQGSGELFF. Written as DNA, the CDR3 is TGTGCCAGCCAACAGGGAAGCGGGGAGCTGTTTTTT. The full variable domain, in which reference TRBV7-3 and TRBJ2-2 provide the parts outside the CDR3, is GAGVSQTPSNKVTEKGKYVELRCDPISGHTALYWYRQSLGQGPEFLIYFQGTGAADDSGLPNDRFFAVRPEGSVSTLKIQRTERGDSAVYLCASQQGSGELFFGEGSRLTVL.